These T cell receptor beta chains were read from a single sample in a study of blood T cell repertoires in COVID-19. Sequencing used immunoSEQ multiplex PCR; TCRdb keeps in-frame clones, though not all of them. The sample has some 80,000 clones; 65% to 80% are singletons. Input material: peripheral blood. All receptors come from a woman of 80 years or more with active or convalescent COVID-19. Each CDR3 is given with its conserved first and last residue. A D gene is named only where the DNA matches it firmly. Only part of the rows carry a size: once, few, many, or a class if the clone is expanded.

>many|TRBD1|TRBJ2-1|TRBV18
CASSPDRATYNEQFF
TGTGCCAGCTCCCCCGACAGGGCCACCTACAATGAGCAGTTCTTC
>.|.|TRBJ1-2|TRBV4-1
CASSPNFQENYGYTF
TGCGCCAGCAGCCCGAACTTCCAGGAAAACTATGGCTACACCTTC
>.|TRBD2|TRBJ2-3|TRBV4-3
CASSQGSRLAGGDTQYF
TGCGCCAGCAGCCAAGGATCTCGGCTAGCGGGGGGAGATACGCAGTATTTT
>.|TRBD2|TRBJ2-2|TRBV27
CASRPGLADTGELFF
TGTGCCAGCAGGCCGGGACTAGCGGACACCGGGGAGCTGTTTTTT
>.|TRBD1|TRBJ1-2|TRBV5-1
CASSSLTGGGDGYTF
TGCGCCAGCAGCTCATTGACAGGGGGCGGCGATGGCTACACCTTC
>few|TRBD1|TRBJ1-2|TRBV28
CASSVSRQGSYGYTF
TGTGCCAGCAGTGTCAGTCGACAGGGGAGCTATGGCTACACCTTC
>medium-sized|.|TRBJ2-2|TRBV27
CASSFTTGELFF
TGTGCCAGCAGTTTTACTACCGGGGAGCTGTTTTTT
>.|.|TRBJ1-3|TRBV27
CASARGSSGNTIYF
TGTGCCAGTGCCCGAGGCAGCTCTGGAAACACCATATATTTT
>.|TRBD1|TRBJ1-2|TRBV30
CAWSLPGQGGGYGYTF
TGTGCCTGGAGTCTGCCGGGACAGGGTGGGGGCTATGGCTACACCTTC
>.|.|TRBJ1-4|TRBV30
CAWSVGGPNEKLFF
TGTGCCTGGAGTGTGGGGGGGCCCAATGAAAAACTGTTTTTT
>few|.|TRBJ2-2|TRBV7-3
CASSLGVNTGELFF
TGTGCCAGCAGCCTCGGGGTGAACACCGGGGAGCTGTTTTTT
>.|.|TRBJ1-6|TRBV6-5
CASKWRGVEGSPLHF
TGTGCCAGCAAATGGCGGGGGGTGGAAGGTTCACCCCTCCACTTT
>once|.|TRBJ1-1|TRBV2
CASLGQMNTEAFF
TGTGCCAGCCTCGGACAGATGAACACTGAAGCTTTCTTT
>.|.|TRBJ2-1|TRBV6-8
CASSYRGYSPHEQFF
TGTGCCAGCAGTTATAGAGGGTACTCCCCCCATGAGCAGTTCTTC
>once|TRBD1|TRBJ2-2|TRBV28
CASSFLDRDTGELFF
TGTGCCAGCAGTTTTCTCGACAGGGACACCGGGGAGCTGTTTTTT
>once|TRBD2|TRBJ2-3|TRBV11-2
CASSPSRGDTQYF
TGTGCCAGCAGCCCCTCGCGGGGGGATACGCAGTATTTT
>.|.|TRBJ1-1|TRBV10-3
CAISESVRAFF
TGTGCCATCAGTGAGTCTGTTCGAGCTTTCTTT
>.|TRBD2|TRBJ2-5|TRBV28
CASSPLYPGTSGQETQYF
TGTGCCAGCAGTCCCCTTTACCCCGGGACTAGCGGGCAAGAGACCCAGTACTTC
>.|TRBD2|TRBJ2-2|TRBV5-1
CASSLNGTSARGTGELFF
TGCGCCAGCAGCTTGAATGGGACTAGCGCACGAGGCACCGGGGAGCTGTTTTTT
>.|.|TRBJ2-1|TRBV7-2
CASSQVASSYNEQFF
TGTGCCAGCAGCCAAGTAGCCAGCTCCTACAATGAGCAGTTCTTC
>.|.|TRBJ1-5|TRBV24-1
CATGEDGNQPQHF
TGTGCCACCGGGGAGGATGGCAATCAGCCCCAGCATTTT
>.|TRBD1|TRBJ2-7|TRBV27
CASSPRDRGSYEQYF
TGTGCCAGCAGCCCCCGGGACAGGGGCTCCTACGAGCAGTACTTC
>.|.|TRBJ2-6|TRBV5-1
CASRSSGANVLTF
TGCGCCAGCCGCAGCTCTGGGGCCAACGTCCTGACTTTC